This T cell receptor (beta chain) was retrieved from a study of blood T cell repertoires in COVID-19. Study-level information: Acute and convalescent COVID-19 specimens originated in the United States, Italy and Spain. PBMCs, B-cell-depleted T cells, or T cells provided the cDNA or gDNA that made up the material.

CDR3 size: 14 residues. V lost 1 base and J 7 bases, leaving 13 bases between the germline ends. Germline V CDR1 and CDR2: LGHDT, YNNKEL (reference sequence). Generated by immunoSEQ multiplex PCR, the TCRdb table keeps only in-frame clones and is missing some. The sample holds hundreds of thousands of clones, roughly 89% seen once. Across about two dozen US areas, participants ranged in age from about 18 to 90 years. This TCR derives from a woman under 40 with acute COVID-19. Sequenced sample: PBMCs or T cells enriched from blood (not recorded which). V usage is TRBV3-1 (or the pseudogene TRBV3-2) and J usage is TRBJ1-1, with D perhaps matching TRBD1 (6 bases). The CDR3 bases are TGTGCCAGCAGCCAAGTCTTAAGGGGGAATGAAGCTTTCTTT. Translating it yields CASSQVLRGNEAFF.